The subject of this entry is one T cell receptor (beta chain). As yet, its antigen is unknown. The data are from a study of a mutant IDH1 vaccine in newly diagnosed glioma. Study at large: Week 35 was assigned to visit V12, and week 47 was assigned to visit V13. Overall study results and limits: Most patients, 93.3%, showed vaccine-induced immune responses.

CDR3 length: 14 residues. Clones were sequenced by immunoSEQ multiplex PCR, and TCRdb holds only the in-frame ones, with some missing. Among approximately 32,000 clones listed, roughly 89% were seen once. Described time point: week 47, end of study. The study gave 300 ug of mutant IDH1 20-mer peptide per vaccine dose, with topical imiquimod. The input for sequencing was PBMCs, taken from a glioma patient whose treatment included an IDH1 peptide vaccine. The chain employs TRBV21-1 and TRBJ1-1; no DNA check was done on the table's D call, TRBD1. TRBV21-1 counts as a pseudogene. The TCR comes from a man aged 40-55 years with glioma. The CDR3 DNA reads TGTGCCAGCATTCCGGGACAGCTGAACACTGAAGCTTTCTTT. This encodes CASIPGQLNTEAFF.